Below, one T cell receptor beta chain is given with its context. The data were produced by immunoSEQ multiplex PCR, yet TCRdb's version contains in-frame clones alone and is incomplete. The sample shows about 200,000 clones, over 75% of them seen only once. The CDR3 length is 17 residues. Germline CDR1 and CDR2: MNHNY and SVGAGI (reference sequence). Losses at the gene ends were 5 bases for V and 2 bases for J; bases not matched to a gene: 12. The sample comes from a study of blood T cell repertoires in COVID-19. Study at large: COVID-19 samples, acute and convalescent, were from the United States, Italy and Spain.

Sequences were obtained from peripheral blood. The chain has TRBV6-6 and TRBJ2-1; 7 bases fit TRBD1. The TCR sequence derives from a man aged 50 to 60 with acute or convalescent COVID-19. In DNA, the CDR3 is TGTGCCAGCAGTCCTCCAAAACAGGGGCCGACCTACAATGAGCAGTTCTTC. It yields the protein CASSPPKQGPTYNEQFF.